What follows are 13 T cell receptor beta chains derived from one specimen sequenced in a study of shared clonotypes between healthy human individuals. The protocol was immunoSEQ multiplex PCR, while the TCRdb copy is restricted to in-frame clones and leaves out a portion. The sample lists a few million clones, about 92% seen once, with 0.39% in the top ten. The sample consisted of naive CD4+ T cells from PBMCs. The sample's subset: CD45RA+ positively selected. The receptor set was obtained from a man between 18 and 35 years old in good health. Some clones in this sample may be carry-over from other donors' samples.

The V and J genes are TRBV7-9 and TRBJ2-7, with D perhaps TRBD1 (6 bases). Trimming removed 5 bases at V and 6 bases at J, with 23 bases between. Germline CDR1 is SEHNR and CDR2 is FQNEAQ (reference sequence). The CDR3 extends over 16 amino acids. The CDR3 spells CASSPYYRVGNPEQYF. CDR3 bases: TGTGCCAGCAGCCCCTATTACAGGGTGGGAAATCCCGAGCAGTACTTC.

As regards this clone: At one end the junction does not follow the germline gene, possibly because of a read error. The chain has TRBV29-1 and TRBJ1-1; TRBD1 is a possible D gene (5 bases). The CDR3 runs to 13 residues. Germline V lookup: CDR1 SQVTM, CDR2 ANQGSEA. The CDR3 DNA sequence: TGCAACGTTGAACGGGGGATGAACACTGAAGCTTTCTTT. Translated, it gives CNVERGMNTEAFF.

The chain carries TRBV2 and TRBJ2-5; 11 nucleotides line up with TRBD2. Per the germline V gene, CDR1 is SNHLY and CDR2 is FYNNEI. CDR3 length equals 15 residues. The V gene end was trimmed by 4 bases and the J gene end by 2 bases; junction bases not matched to a gene: 3. The CDR3 coding sequence is TGTGCCAGCAGTGGCGTAGCGGGAGGGCAAGAGACCCAGTACTTC. This translates into CASSGVAGGQETQYF.

This clone was recorded only once. The chain recombines TRBV4-1 with TRBJ2-2; tentative D call: TRBD1 (6 bases). Per the germline V gene, CDR1 is MGHRA and CDR2 is YSYEKL. The CDR3 length is 15 residues. V lost 2 bases and J lost 6, with 13 bases in between. CDR3 nucleotide sequence: TGCGCCAGCAGCCAACCTTCACAGGGTCCCGGGGAGCTGTTTTTT. It encodes CASSQPSQGPGELFF.

This chain links TRBV28 with TRBJ1-5; D gene uncertain. CDR3 length: 15 residues. V shed 8 bases and J shed 6 bases, with 20 bases lying between them. Per the germline V gene, CDR1 is MDHEN and CDR2 is SYDVKM. The CDR3 nucleotides are TGTGCCAGCTACCCACGGAAGGAGTTAGGTCAGCCCCAGCATTTT. This translates into CASYPRKELGQPQHF.

This chain connects TRBV28 to TRBJ2-3, with 8 positions matching TRBD2. This CDR3 has 15 residues. Unmatched junction bases numbered 6, after V lost 5 bases and J lost 2 bases. Germline values: CDR1 MDHEN, CDR2 SYDVKM. The CDR3 spells CASSSSGTFTDTQYF. The CDR3 coding sequence is TGTGCCAGCAGTAGTAGCGGGACTTTCACAGATACGCAGTATTTT.

The chain uses TRBV29-1 and TRBJ2-1, with 8 positions matching TRBD1. CDR3 length equals 15 residues. CDR1 and CDR2 from the germline V gene are SQVTM and ANQGSEA. The J segment lost 8 bases and the V segment lost 4 bases, leaving 13 bases of the junction unmatched. CDR3: CSVARSTGGRDEQFF. The CDR3 coding sequence is TGCAGCGTTGCGCGTAGCACAGGGGGTAGGGATGAGCAGTTCTTC.

The gene calls are TRBV5-6 and TRBJ1-5, with 8 bases fitting TRBD1. The V gene end was trimmed by 5 bases and the J gene end by 4 bases; junction bases not matched to a gene: 11. CDR1 is SGHDT, CDR2 YYEEEE, per germline. The CDR3 extends over 16 amino acids. The CDR3 DNA sequence: TGTGCCAGCAGTTTTATCGACAGGGGAGGGAATCAGCCCCAGCATTTT. It codes for CASSFIDRGGNQPQHF.

The V gene is TRBV21-1, the J gene TRBJ1-5; TRBD1, as called in the table, went unchecked against the DNA. TRBV21-1 counts as a pseudogene. The CDR3 runs to 16 residues. CDR3 residues: CASSRWTGESGQPQHF. In nucleotides, the CDR3 is TGTGCCAGCAGCAGATGGACAGGGGAGTCGGGGCAGCCCCAGCATTTT.

The count of this clone is one. The chain has TRBV5-1 and TRBJ2-1, with 8 bases fitting TRBD1. Germline V gene data show CDR1 as SGHRS and CDR2 as YFSETQ. The junction had 9 bases not matched to a gene; V was cut back by 2 bases and J by 8 bases. The CDR3 covers 15 residues. The CDR3 is CASSFAGAGGYEQFF. The CDR3 nucleotides read TGCGCCAGCAGCTTCGCAGGAGCAGGGGGCTATGAGCAGTTCTTC. Looking up the rest from reference TRBV5-1 and TRBJ2-1 gives the full variable domain: KAGVTQTPRYLIKTRGQQVTLSCSPISGHRSVSWYQQTPGQGLQFLFEYFSETQRNKGNFPGRFSGRQFSNSRSEMNVSTLELGDSALYLCASSFAGAGGYEQFFGPGTRLTVL.

V is TRBV5-1 and J is TRBJ1-4; the match to TRBD1 covers 7 bases. This CDR3 comprises 16 residues. Trimming took 3 bases from V and 8 from J; bases not matched to a gene: 13. Germline values: CDR1 SGHRS, CDR2 YFSETQ. Here the CDR3 DNA reads TGCGCCAGCAGCTCCCTCTCGGGACAGACGCCCGAAAAACTGTTTTTT. It is translated as CASSSLSGQTPEKLFF.

V usage is TRBV28 and J usage is TRBJ2-1; tentative D call: TRBD2 (6 bases). The length of the CDR3 is 12 residues. Germline V gene sequence: CDR1 MDHEN, CDR2 SYDVKM. V was cut by 6 bases and J by 10 bases, with 13 bases left in between. The DNA for the CDR3 is TGTGCCAGCAGCCGGGACTTCAAGGAGCAGTTCTTC. Its translation: CASSRDFKEQFF.

The chain combines TRBV5-1 with TRBJ2-2; the match to TRBD2 covers 8 bases. This CDR3 has 19 amino acids. Germline V gene data show CDR1 as SGHRS and CDR2 as YFSETQ. Trimming cost V 1 base and J 0 bases; bases outside gene matches: 11. The CDR3 DNA sequence: TGCGCCAGCAGCTTGTGGGGGCTCTCGACTAGCGCGAACACCGGGGAGCTGTTTTTT. It yields the protein CASSLWGLSTSANTGELFF.